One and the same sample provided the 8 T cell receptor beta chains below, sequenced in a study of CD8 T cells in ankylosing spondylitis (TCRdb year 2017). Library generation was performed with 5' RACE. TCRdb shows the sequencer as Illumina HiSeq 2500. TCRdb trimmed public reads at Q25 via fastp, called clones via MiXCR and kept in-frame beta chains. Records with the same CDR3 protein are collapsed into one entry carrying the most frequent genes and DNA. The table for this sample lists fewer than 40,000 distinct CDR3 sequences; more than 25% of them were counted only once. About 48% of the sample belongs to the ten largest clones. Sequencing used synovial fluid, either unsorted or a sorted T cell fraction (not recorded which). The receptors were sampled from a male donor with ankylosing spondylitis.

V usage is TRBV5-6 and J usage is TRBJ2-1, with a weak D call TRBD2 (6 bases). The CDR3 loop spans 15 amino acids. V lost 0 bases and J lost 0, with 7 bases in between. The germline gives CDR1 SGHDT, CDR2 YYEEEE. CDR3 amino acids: CASSLGGDSYNEQFF. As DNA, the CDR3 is TGTGCCAGCAGCTTGGGGGGGGACTCCTACAATGAGCAGTTCTTC.

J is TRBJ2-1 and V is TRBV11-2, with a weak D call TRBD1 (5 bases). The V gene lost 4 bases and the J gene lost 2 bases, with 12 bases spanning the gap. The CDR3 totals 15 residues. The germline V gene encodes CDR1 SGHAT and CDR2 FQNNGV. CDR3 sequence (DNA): TGTGCCAGCAGCTCATTTCAGGGCACCTACAATGAGCAGTTCTTC. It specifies CASSSFQGTYNEQFF. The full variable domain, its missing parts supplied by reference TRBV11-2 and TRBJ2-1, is EAGVAQSPRYKIIEKRQSVAFWCNPISGHATLYWYQQILGQGPKLLIQFQNNGVVDDSQLPKDRFSAERLKGVDSTLKIQPAKLEDSAVYLCASSSFQGTYNEQFFGPGTRLTVL.

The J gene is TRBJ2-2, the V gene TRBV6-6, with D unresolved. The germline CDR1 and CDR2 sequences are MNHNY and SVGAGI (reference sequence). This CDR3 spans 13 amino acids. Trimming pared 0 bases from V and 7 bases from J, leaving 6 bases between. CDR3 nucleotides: TGTGCCAGCAGTTACTCTAGGAGCGGGGAGCTGTTTTTT. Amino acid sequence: CASSYSRSGELFF.

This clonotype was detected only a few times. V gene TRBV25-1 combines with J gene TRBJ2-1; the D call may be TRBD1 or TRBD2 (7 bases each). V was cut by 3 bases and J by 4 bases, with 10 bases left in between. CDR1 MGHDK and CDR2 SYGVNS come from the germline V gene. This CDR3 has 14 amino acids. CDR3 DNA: TGTGCCAGCAGTGACAGGGGGGGATACAATGAGCAGTTCTTC. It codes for CASSDRGGYNEQFF.

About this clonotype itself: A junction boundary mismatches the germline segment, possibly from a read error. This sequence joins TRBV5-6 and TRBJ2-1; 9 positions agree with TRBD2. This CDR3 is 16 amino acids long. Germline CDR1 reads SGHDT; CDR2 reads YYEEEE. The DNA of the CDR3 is TGTGTCAGCAGCTTGGCGGCGGGAGGGCCCTACAATGAGCAGTTCTTC. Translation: CVSSLAAGGPYNEQFF. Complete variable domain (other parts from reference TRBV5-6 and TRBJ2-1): DAGVTQSPTHLIKTRGQQVTLRCSPKSGHDTVSWYQQALGQGPQFIFQYYEEEERQRGNFPDRFSGHQFPNYSSELNVNALLLGDSALYLCVSSLAAGGPYNEQFFGPGTRLTVL.

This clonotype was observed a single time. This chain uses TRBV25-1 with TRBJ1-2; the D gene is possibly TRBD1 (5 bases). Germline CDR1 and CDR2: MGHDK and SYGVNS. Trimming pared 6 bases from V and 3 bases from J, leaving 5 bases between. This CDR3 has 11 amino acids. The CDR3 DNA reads TGTGCCAGCAGACAGGACTATGGCTACACCTTC. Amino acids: CASRQDYGYTF.

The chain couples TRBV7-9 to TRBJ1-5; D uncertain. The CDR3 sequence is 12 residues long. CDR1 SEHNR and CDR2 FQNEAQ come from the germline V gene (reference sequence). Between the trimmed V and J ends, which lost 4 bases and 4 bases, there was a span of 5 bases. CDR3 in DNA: TGTGCCAGCAGCTCCGCGAATCAGCCCCAGCATTTT. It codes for CASSSANQPQHF.

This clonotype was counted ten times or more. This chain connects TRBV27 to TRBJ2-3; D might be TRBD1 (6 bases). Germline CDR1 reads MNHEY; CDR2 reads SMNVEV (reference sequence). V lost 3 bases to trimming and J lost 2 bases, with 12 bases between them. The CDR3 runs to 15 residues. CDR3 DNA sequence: TGTGCCAGCAGTTTTAGGACAGCCATCACAGATACGCAGTATTTT. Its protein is CASSFRTAITDTQYF.